The entry below gives a single TCR beta chain sequence along with its context. The antigen is unknown. The data are from a study of graft-versus-host responses after intestinal transplantation. Across the study: All recipients were transplanted with multivisceral, liver-intestinal, or isolated intestinal grafts. Anti-thymocyte globulin was used for induction in all recipients, who then took tacrolimus and steroids for about three years.

The data were produced by immunoSEQ multiplex PCR, yet TCRdb's version contains in-frame clones alone and is incomplete. This sample has some 87,000 clones, with approximately 92% found just once. V dropped 5 bases and J dropped 1; count of bases not matched to a gene: 7. Germline V lookup: CDR1 MNHNS, CDR2 SASEGT. The CDR3 spans 15 residues. The sequence derives from a human donor who was the organ donor for an intestinal transplant. V gene TRBV6-1 combines with J gene TRBJ1-1; the match to TRBD1 covers 7 bases. Sample: unstimulated CD8+ T cells sorted from spleen or lymph node cells, taken before transplant. The CDR3 coding sequence is TGTGCCAGCAGTTTTACAGGGGCGAAGAACACTGAAGCTTTCTTT. Translating it yields CASSFTGAKNTEAFF.